Below are 8 T cell receptor beta chains sequenced from a single sample in a study of response to subunit inactivated influenza vaccine. TCRdb called the RT-PCR reads again in MiXCR, with one record for every CDR3 protein. The profile shows about 500,000 distinct CDR3 sequences, about 17% of them singletons. The specimen comprised CD4+ T cells sorted from PBMCs, sampled less than 30 months after vaccination. The receptor set was obtained from a man between 50 and 75 years old who received an inactivated influenza vaccine.

This clonotype turned up a few times. The chain joins TRBV20-1 to TRBJ2-3; 9 bases are shared with TRBD1. After removal of 6 bases from V and 3 bases from J, the junction contained 10 bases not matched to a gene. Germline V gene lookup returns CDR1 DFQATT and CDR2 SNEGSKA (reference sequence). This CDR3 spans 15 amino acids. The CDR3: CSAQARDRATDTQYF. The CDR3 coding sequence is TGCAGTGCCCAAGCTCGGGACAGGGCTACAGATACGCAGTATTTT.

The chain employs TRBV20-1 and TRBJ2-2; 8 bases fit TRBD1. The CDR3 spans 14 residues. V lost 3 bases, J lost 2 bases, and 2 bases stayed unmatched. Germline V lookup: CDR1 DFQATT, CDR2 SNEGSKA (reference sequence). The CDR3 DNA is TGCAGTGCTAGTGACAGGGGCAACACCGGGGAGCTGTTTTTT. This gives the protein CSASDRGNTGELFF.

In its sample, this clonotype was seen a few times. The chain couples TRBV11-2 to TRBJ2-7; D is uncertain. Per the germline V gene, CDR1 is SGHAT and CDR2 is FQNNGV. The CDR3 is made up of 13 amino acids. Trimming removed 1 base from V and 9 bases from J, with 13 bases in between. The CDR3 protein is CASSLGEEFGQYF. CDR3 DNA sequence: TGTGCCAGCAGCTTAGGTGAGGAGTTCGGGCAGTACTTC. Filled out from reference TRBV11-2 and TRBJ2-7, the complete variable domain reads EAGVAQSPRYKIIEKRQSVAFWCNPISGHATLYWYQQILGQGPKLLIQFQNNGVVDDSQLPKDRFSAERLKGVDSTLKIQPAKLEDSAVYLCASSLGEEFGQYFGPGTRLTVT.

In this sample, this clonotype turned up a few times. V is TRBV20-1 and J is TRBJ2-5, with 16 bases lining up with TRBD2. This CDR3 contains 16 residues. Per the germline V gene, CDR1 is DFQATT and CDR2 is SNEGSKA (reference sequence). The trim removed 0 bases at V and 5 bases at J, leaving 3 bases unmatched. This CDR3 is CSAREGLAGGKETQYF. The CDR3 DNA reads as TGCAGTGCTAGAGAGGGACTAGCGGGGGGGAAGGAGACCCAGTACTTC.

The chain links TRBV20-1 to TRBJ2-2; 12 bases fit TRBD2. CDR1 is DFQATT and CDR2 is SNEGSKA in the germline V gene (reference sequence). Trimming took 6 bases from V and 7 from J; bases not matched to a gene: 12. The CDR3 is 16 amino acids. CDR3 region: CSARGPRLAGVGELFF. DNA for the CDR3: TGCAGTGCCCGCGGGCCCAGACTAGCGGGAGTCGGGGAGCTGTTTTTT.

Only a few counts were recorded for this clonotype. The V and J genes are TRBV12-3 or TRBV12-4 and TRBJ1-1, with D uncertain. Trimming removed 7 bases at V and 2 bases at J, with 17 bases between. The CDR3 length is 15 residues. CDR3 sequence: CASTSTIRGNTEAFF. CDR3 bases: TGTGCCAGCACCTCCACCATCAGAGGAAACACTGAAGCTTTCTTT.

The rearrangement links TRBV11-2 to TRBJ1-5, with D maybe TRBD1 (5 bases). The length of the CDR3 is 14 residues. Germline V gene lookup returns CDR1 SGHAT and CDR2 FQNNGV. V was shortened by 6 bases and J by 9 bases, with 18 bases between the two germline ends. The CDR3 region is CASRLGGWRRPQHF. In DNA form, the CDR3 reads TGTGCCAGCAGGTTGGGGGGATGGAGGAGGCCCCAGCATTTT.

There are a few counts of this clonotype. This chain uses TRBV6-5 with TRBJ1-5, with TRBD1 matching over 9 bases. The germline V gene encodes CDR1 MNHEY and CDR2 SVGAGI. This CDR3 is built from 18 residues. The junction had 9 bases not matched to a gene; V was cut back by 3 bases and J by 0 bases. The CDR3: CASSYPLDRGYSNQPQHF. In DNA, the CDR3 is TGTGCCAGCAGTTATCCCCTTGACAGGGGGTATAGCAATCAGCCCCAGCATTTT.